Following are 24 T cell receptor beta chains from one sample sequenced in a study of T cell responses to AZD1222 COVID-19 vaccine. Data came from immunoSEQ multiplex PCR; TCRdb stores just in-frame clones and leaves some out. The sample yields around 120,000 clones, approximately 91% seen once. The sequencing used peripheral blood, collected on day 0 of AZD1222 vaccination. These receptors originate from an adult in good health.

V usage is TRBV9 and J usage is TRBJ2-1, with D unresolved. V gave up 0 bases and J gave up 0 bases, with 10 bases separating them. This CDR3 comprises 16 residues. In germline, CDR1 is SGDLS, CDR2 YYNGEE. The DNA for the CDR3 is TGTGCCAGCAGCGTAGCTGGCGAGCCCTCCTACAATGAGCAGTTCTTC. It is translated as CASSVAGEPSYNEQFF.

The rearrangement uses TRBV5-1 and TRBJ2-7; TRBD2 is a possible D gene (5 bases). V was shortened by 3 bases and J by 7 bases, with 20 bases between the two germline ends. The CDR3 has 15 amino acids. Per the germline V gene, CDR1 is SGHRS and CDR2 is YFSETQ. CDR3 DNA: TGCGCCAGCAGCTGGGTGACTAACCAGAGAGGGGAGCAGTACTTC. As protein: CASSWVTNQRGEQYF.

CDR3 nucleotide sequence: TGCGCCAGCAGGTCCGGGACAGGGGCGCTGAACACTGAAGCTTTCTTT. Protein: CASRSGTGALNTEAFF. The chain carries TRBV5-1 and TRBJ1-1; 10 bases map to TRBD1. V lost 5 bases to trimming and J lost 0 bases; unmatched junction nucleotides: 7. Looked up from germline, CDR1 is SGHRS and CDR2 is YFSETQ. This CDR3 contains 16 residues. Looking up the rest from reference TRBV5-1 and TRBJ1-1 gives the full variable domain: KAGVTQTPRYLIKTRGQQVTLSCSPISGHRSVSWYQQTPGQGLQFLFEYFSETQRNKGNFPGRFSGRQFSNSRSEMNVSTLELGDSALYLCASRSGTGALNTEAFFGQGTRLTVV.

J is TRBJ2-3 and V is TRBV10-2, with D hard to call. V was cut by 3 bases and J by 4 bases, with 2 bases left in between. The germline gives CDR1 WSHSY, CDR2 SAAADI. CDR3 size: 11 residues. The CDR3 DNA reads TGCGCCAGCAGTGATCCAGATACGCAGTATTTT. The encoded protein is CASSDPDTQYF.

This clone was detected once. The rearrangement joins TRBV2 to TRBJ2-3, with TRBD2 matching over 10 bases. The junction had 4 bases not matched to a gene; V was cut back by 7 bases and J by 6 bases. The length of the CDR3 is 13 residues. Germline-derived CDR1 and CDR2 are SNHLY and FYNNEI. The CDR3 reads CASMLAGEDTQYF. In DNA, the CDR3 is TGTGCCAGCATGCTAGCGGGAGAGGATACGCAGTATTTT.

V gene TRBV28 combines with J gene TRBJ1-5; 7 bases fit TRBD1. Germline-derived CDR1 and CDR2 are MDHEN and SYDVKM. V lost 4 bases, J lost 0 bases, and 9 bases stayed unmatched. The CDR3 is made up of 17 amino acids. CDR3 in amino acids: CASSSLRDSHSNQPQHF. CDR3 DNA: TGTGCCAGCAGTTCCCTTCGGGACAGTCATAGCAATCAGCCCCAGCATTTT.

V is TRBV27 and J is TRBJ1-1; 11 bases line up with TRBD1. CDR3 length: 17 amino acids. J was trimmed by 0 bases and V by 2 bases; bases with no gene match: 5. In germline, CDR1 is MNHEY, CDR2 SMNVEV (reference sequence). The CDR3 DNA sequence: TGTGCCAGCAGTTTAGGGACAGGGGGACCCATGAACACTGAAGCTTTCTTT. It is translated as CASSLGTGGPMNTEAFF.

The chain has TRBV7-8 and TRBJ1-5; tentatively, D is TRBD1 (5 bases). The CDR3 consists of 16 residues. V gave up 5 bases and J gave up 1 base, with 15 bases separating them. From germline, CDR1 is SGHVS and CDR2 FQNEAQ. The CDR3 protein is CASSPWWGLSNQPQHF. The CDR3 DNA follows: TGTGCCAGCAGCCCCTGGTGGGGCTTAAGCAATCAGCCCCAGCATTTT.

This chain links TRBV27 with TRBJ1-1, with D unclear. The CDR3 covers 13 residues. Between the trimmed V and J ends, which lost 6 bases and 0 bases, there was a span of 8 bases. Germline CDR1 MNHEY, CDR2 SMNVEV (reference sequence). CDR3 sequence (DNA): TGTGCCAGCAGGCGTGGTCTGAACACTGAAGCTTTCTTT. It encodes CASRRGLNTEAFF.

V gene TRBV5-6 combines with J gene TRBJ1-5; D remains ambiguous. The CDR3 length is 16 residues. Trimming removed 5 bases at V and 2 bases at J, with 17 bases between. CDR1 is SGHDT and CDR2 is YYEEEE in the germline V gene. CDR3 sequence reads: CASRFSRPEGNQPQHF. Written as DNA, the CDR3 is TGTGCCAGCAGATTCTCCCGGCCCGAGGGCAATCAGCCCCAGCATTTT.

This clone appeared a single time. The CDR3 sequence is CASSLDGGRFTEAFF. The CDR3 DNA reads as TGCGCCAGCAGCTTGGACGGGGGGCGATTTACTGAAGCTTTCTTT. The J gene is TRBJ1-1, the V gene TRBV5-1; D is perhaps TRBD1 (6 bases). V lost 0 bases and J 5 bases, leaving 14 bases between the germline ends. The length of the CDR3 is 15 residues. The germline V gene has CDR1 SGHRS and CDR2 YFSETQ.

This clone came up a few times. DNA for the CDR3: TGTGCCAGCAGTCCCCCAGTGGGCCATAGCAATCAGCCCCAGCATTTT. Its translation: CASSPPVGHSNQPQHF. The chain has TRBV28 and TRBJ1-5; no clear D gene. The CDR3 covers 16 residues. Germline V gene sequence: CDR1 MDHEN, CDR2 SYDVKM. Trimming cost V 5 bases and J 0 bases, with 14 bases left between them.

V is TRBV19 and J is TRBJ2-1; TRBD2 matches 12 bases. The CDR3 extends over 14 amino acids. The germline gives CDR1 LNHDA, CDR2 SQIVND (reference sequence). V shed 5 bases and J 13 bases; nucleotides not matched to a gene: 9. The CDR3 sequence is CASSPDPSGRGQFF. CDR3 DNA: TGTGCCAGTAGTCCTGATCCTAGCGGGAGGGGACAGTTCTTC.

V usage is TRBV28 and J usage is TRBJ1-2; D is perhaps TRBD1 (5 bases). V gave up 8 bases and J gave up 6 bases, with 16 bases separating them. The V gene's germline CDR1 is MDHEN and CDR2 SYDVKM. The CDR3 spans 13 residues. CDR3 sequence reads: CASLTRQFHGYTF. In DNA, the CDR3 is TGTGCCAGCCTCACTAGACAGTTTCATGGCTACACCTTC.

This clone was detected a few times. The chain combines TRBV24-1 with TRBJ1-2, with D perhaps matching TRBD1 (6 bases). The CDR3 is 17 amino acids. Germline loops: CDR1 KGHDR, CDR2 SFDVKD. V lost 4 bases and J lost 2, with 19 bases in between. CDR3 amino acids: CATSDHTETTGNYGYTF. CDR3 bases: TGTGCCACCAGTGACCATACCGAGACCACAGGGAACTATGGCTACACCTTC.

The V call is TRBV19, the J call TRBJ2-4; no firm D call. Trimming cost V 3 bases and J 6 bases, with 15 bases left between them. This CDR3 has 15 amino acids. CDR1 and CDR2 (germline): LNHDA, SQIVND (reference sequence). This CDR3 reads CASSIRSGTLNIQYF. The CDR3 DNA reads as TGTGCCAGTAGTATTAGGTCCGGCACCCTAAACATTCAGTACTTC.

V is TRBV29-1 and J is TRBJ2-3; D is possibly TRBD1 (6 bases). Germline V gene sequence: CDR1 SQVTM, CDR2 ANQGSEA. The V end lost 6 bases, the J end lost 7 bases, and 11 bases lay between the germline ends. The CDR3 loop spans 11 amino acids. The CDR3 region is CSVPQGNTQYF. For the CDR3, the DNA is TGCAGCGTCCCACAGGGAAATACGCAGTATTTT.

V is TRBV4-1 and J is TRBJ2-3; D perhaps matches TRBD2 (6 bases). Germline CDR1 is MGHRA and CDR2 is YSYEKL. The CDR3 loop spans 18 amino acids. V dropped 0 bases and J dropped 2 bases, with 18 bases sitting between them. The CDR3 nucleotides are TGCGCCAGCAGCCAAGAGGGTTCGGGACTCTCCTACACAGATACGCAGTATTTT. It codes for CASSQEGSGLSYTDTQYF.

The V gene is TRBV2, the J gene TRBJ1-2, with no clear D. There are 13 residues in the CDR3. V lost 3 bases, J lost 3 bases, and 8 bases lay in between. Germline V lookup: CDR1 SNHLY, CDR2 FYNNEI. DNA for the CDR3: TGTGCCAGCAGTGAGAGGTGGGACTATGGCTACACCTTC. It specifies CASSERWDYGYTF.

The chain combines TRBV3-1 (or the pseudogene TRBV3-2) with TRBJ2-3; D not certain. The CDR3 runs to 12 residues. The germline CDR1 and CDR2 sequences are LGHDT and YNNKEL (reference sequence). V lost 4 bases and J 4 bases, leaving 6 bases between the germline ends. CDR3 residues: CASSLSADTQYF. Written as DNA, the CDR3 is TGTGCCAGCAGCCTTAGTGCAGATACGCAGTATTTT.

The chain recombines TRBV10-3 with TRBJ2-3; D possibly corresponds to TRBD2 (5 bases). The CDR3 consists of 12 residues. V was shortened by 7 bases and J by 1 base, with 6 bases between the two germline ends. CDR1 is ENHRY and CDR2 is SYGVKD in the germline V gene. The CDR3 DNA is TGTGCCATCAACGGGGGCACAGATACGCAGTATTTT. This encodes CAINGGTDTQYF.

This sequence joins TRBV5-6 and TRBJ1-3; D call uncertain. The V end lost 1 base, the J end lost 0 bases, and 8 bases lay between the germline ends. This CDR3 is built from 15 residues. The germline gives CDR1 SGHDT, CDR2 YYEEEE. CDR3 residues: CASSLLGSSGNTIYF. CDR3 in DNA: TGTGCCAGCAGCTTGTTGGGGAGCTCTGGAAACACCATATATTTT. Drawing the rest from reference TRBV5-6 and TRBJ1-3, the complete variable domain is DAGVTQSPTHLIKTRGQQVTLRCSPKSGHDTVSWYQQALGQGPQFIFQYYEEEERQRGNFPDRFSGHQFPNYSSELNVNALLLGDSALYLCASSLLGSSGNTIYFGEGSWLTVV.

The table lists this clone with a few counts. The CDR3 region is CASSLGDRVDTGELFF. Here the CDR3 DNA reads TGTGCCAGCAGCTTAGGGGACAGGGTGGACACCGGGGAGCTGTTTTTT. The V call is TRBV7-9, the J call TRBJ2-2; 9 positions agree with TRBD1. Germline CDR1 reads SEHNR; CDR2 reads FQNEAQ (reference sequence). CDR3 length equals 16 residues. V dropped 1 base and J dropped 3; count of bases not matched to a gene: 3.

The chain employs TRBV2 and TRBJ1-5; TRBD1 might be the D (6 bases). The CDR3 has 15 residues. In germline, CDR1 is SNHLY, CDR2 FYNNEI. The V end lost 4 bases, the J end lost 0 bases, and 10 bases lay between the germline ends. In DNA, the CDR3 is TGTGCCAGCAGTGGTCGGGGACATAGCAATCAGCCCCAGCATTTT. Amino acid sequence: CASSGRGHSNQPQHF. Full variable domain (missing parts from reference TRBV2 and TRBJ1-5): EPEVTQTPSHQVTQMGQEVILRCVPISNHLYFYWYRQILGQKVEFLVSFYNNEISEKSEIFDDQFSVERPDGSNFTLKIRSTKLEDSAMYFCASSGRGHSNQPQHFGDGTRLSIL.